The 17 T cell receptor beta chains given below trace back to one sample, sequenced in a study of blood T cell repertoires in COVID-19. Assay used: immunoSEQ multiplex PCR; TCRdb lists only in-frame clones, some missing. This sample has a few hundred thousand clones, with 89% found just once. Sequenced input: peripheral blood. The receptors derive from a man aged 35 to 55 with acute or convalescent COVID-19.

This chain joins TRBV6-5 and TRBJ1-2; D not certain. V was pared by 5 bases and J by 6 bases, with 10 bases between. CDR1 is MNHEY, CDR2 SVGAGI, per germline. The length of the CDR3 is 12 residues. CDR3 sequence: CASSLLEDGYTF. The DNA for the CDR3 is TGTGCCAGCAGTCTCCTCGAGGATGGCTACACCTTC.

The chain recombines TRBV3-1 (or the pseudogene TRBV3-2) with TRBJ1-5; no firm D call. This CDR3 is built from 19 residues. V was trimmed by 4 bases and J by 6 bases, leaving 28 bases between them. Germline V lookup: CDR1 LGHDT, CDR2 YNNKEL (reference sequence). The CDR3 DNA reads TGTGCCAGCAGCCCCCGGGAGGCCCCGGGTTGGGGATTGAGTCAGCCCCAGCATTTT. As protein: CASSPREAPGWGLSQPQHF.

This chain joins TRBV13 and TRBJ2-7, with 9 bases aligning to TRBD1. CDR1 PRHDT and CDR2 FYEKMQ come from the germline V gene (reference sequence). CDR3 length equals 17 residues. Trimming took 4 bases from V and 3 from J; bases not matched to a gene: 13. In nucleotides, the CDR3 is TGTGCCAGCAGCTCACGAGGGAGGGACAGGGTATTCTACGAGCAGTACTTC. As protein: CASSSRGRDRVFYEQYF. The variable domain in full, completed from reference TRBV13 and TRBJ2-7, reads AAGVIQSPRHLIKEKRETATLKCYPIPRHDTVYWYQQGPGQDPQFLISFYEKMQSDKGSIPDRFSAQQFSDYHSELNMSSLELGDSALYFCASSSRGRDRVFYEQYFGPGTRLTVT.

This clone was seen more than once but under ten times. The genes are TRBV19 and TRBJ1-5; possibly TRBD1 for D (5 bases). CDR1 and CDR2 from the germline V gene are LNHDA and SQIVND (reference sequence). This CDR3 region has 15 residues. The V gene lost 5 bases and the J gene lost 2 bases, with 13 bases spanning the gap. The CDR3 here is CASSSGSAGNQPQHF. In DNA form, the CDR3 reads TGTGCCAGTAGTTCAGGGTCGGCGGGCAATCAGCCCCAGCATTTT.

This chain links TRBV4-1 with TRBJ2-1, with 14 bases that match TRBD2. With 0 bases clipped from V and 2 bases from J, the junction kept 3 bases outside the gene matches. The CDR3 is 18 residues long. Germline V lookup: CDR1 MGHRA, CDR2 YSYEKL. The CDR3 DNA reads TGCGCCAGCAGCCAAGACCGGACTAGCGGGGGGCCCTACAATGAGCAGTTCTTC. Amino acid sequence: CASSQDRTSGGPYNEQFF.

The V gene is TRBV19, the J gene TRBJ2-3; no firm D call. Trimming took 6 bases from V and 1 from J, leaving 11 bases between them. Germline CDR1 is LNHDA and CDR2 is SQIVND (reference sequence). CDR3 length: 14 residues. The CDR3 nucleotides are TGTGCCAGTAGCCCCGCGGCGGGCACAGATACGCAGTATTTT. Translated: CASSPAAGTDTQYF.

The chain carries TRBV29-1 and TRBJ2-2; D perhaps matches TRBD2 (5 bases). Between the trimmed V and J ends, which lost 0 bases and 4 bases, there was a span of 12 bases. Germline CDR1 reads SQVTM; CDR2 reads ANQGSEA. This CDR3 spans 15 amino acids. CDR3 coding DNA: TGCAGCGTTGAAGATCGAGGGTCGGGCACCGGGGAGCTGTTTTTT. Amino acid sequence: CSVEDRGSGTGELFF.

There are a few counts of this clone. This rearrangement joins TRBV7-9 to TRBJ2-3, with D tentatively TRBD1 (6 bases). The CDR3 is made up of 13 amino acids. Germline V CDR1 and CDR2: SEHNR, FQNEAQ (reference sequence). V was shortened by 6 bases and J by 12 bases, with 19 bases between the two germline ends. In DNA form, the CDR3 reads TGTGCCAGCAGTAAATTTCAGACAGGCCCTCAGTATTTT. Protein product: CASSKFQTGPQYF.

V usage is TRBV7-3 and J usage is TRBJ2-2; the D gene is possibly TRBD2 (6 bases). Germline CDR1 reads SGHTA; CDR2 reads FQGTGA. This CDR3 spans 13 amino acids. V shed 4 bases and J shed 5 bases, with 8 bases lying between them. The CDR3 region has the DNA TGTGCCAGCAGCTCTGGGGGGACCGGGGAGCTGTTTTTT. Residues: CASSSGGTGELFF. Complete variable domain (other parts from reference TRBV7-3 and TRBJ2-2): GAGVSQTPSNKVTEKGKYVELRCDPISGHTALYWYRQSLGQGPEFLIYFQGTGAADDSGLPNDRFFAVRPEGSVSTLKIQRTERGDSAVYLCASSSGGTGELFFGEGSRLTVL.

The CDR3: CASSLQGTAGYNEQFF. As DNA, the CDR3 is TGCGCCAGCAGCCTACAGGGGACCGCGGGGTACAATGAGCAGTTCTTC. The rearrangement uses TRBV5-1 and TRBJ2-1; tentatively, D is TRBD1 (7 bases). The germline V gene encodes CDR1 SGHRS and CDR2 YFSETQ. Trimming stripped 4 bases from V and 4 bases from J, with 18 bases between. The CDR3 extends over 16 amino acids.

The chain combines TRBV6-7 with TRBJ1-1; D uncertain. TRBV6-7 is an open reading frame, and its role is uncertain. Deletions cut 5 bases from V and 6 bases from J, with 25 bases between. This CDR3 comprises 17 residues. The CDR3 spells CASSEVVVRQLVAEAFF. Here the CDR3 DNA reads TGTGCCAGCAGTGAGGTGGTGGTTCGGCAGTTAGTTGCTGAAGCTTTCTTT.

This chain joins TRBV19 and TRBJ2-2; TRBD1 agrees at 11 bases. CDR1 LNHDA and CDR2 SQIVND come from the germline V gene (reference sequence). This CDR3 has 17 residues. J was trimmed by 4 bases and V by 4 bases; bases with no gene match: 8. Here the CDR3 DNA reads TGTGCCAGTAGTAGGGTTGGACAGGGGGCGGGCACCGGGGAGCTGTTTTTT. Its protein product is CASSRVGQGAGTGELFF.

In DNA, the CDR3 is TGCAGCGTTGGAACGGACAGCAACACCGGGGAGCTGTTTTTT. Its translation: CSVGTDSNTGELFF. V and J are TRBV29-1 and TRBJ2-2; tentatively, D is TRBD1 (6 bases). V was clipped by 4 bases and J by 2 bases, with 11 bases between them. Germline values: CDR1 SQVTM, CDR2 ANQGSEA. The length of the CDR3 is 14 residues.

This clone was seen a handful of times. This chain links TRBV10-3 with TRBJ2-7; TRBD2 matches at 9 bases. The CDR3 runs to 13 residues. In germline, CDR1 is ENHRY, CDR2 SYGVKD. V was clipped by 6 bases and J by 5 bases; unmatched bases: 5. CDR3 protein: CAISLAGMDEQYF. The DNA of the CDR3 is TGTGCCATCAGCCTAGCGGGGATGGACGAGCAGTACTTC.

The rearrangement joins TRBV7-3 to TRBJ2-5; 12 nucleotides line up with TRBD1. V dropped 2 bases and J dropped 5; count of bases not matched to a gene: 3. The germline V gene has CDR1 SGHTA and CDR2 FQGTGA. There are 15 residues in the CDR3. DNA of the CDR3: TGTGCCAGCAGCTTATCCGGGACAGGGGGCGAGACCCAGTACTTC. This sequence encodes CASSLSGTGGETQYF.

Only a few counts were recorded for this clone. The chain carries TRBV9 and TRBJ2-1; the match to TRBD1 covers 9 bases. The CDR3 runs 16 residues. Germline V gives CDR1 SGDLS, CDR2 YYNGEE. With V trimmed by 4 bases and J by 5 bases, 10 bases remained unmatched. CDR3 DNA: TGTGCCAGCAGCACCCGACAGGGGGAGACCGACAATGAGCAGTTCTTC. Its protein is CASSTRQGETDNEQFF. The full variable domain, completed using reference TRBV9 and TRBJ2-1, is DSGVTQTPKHLITATGQRVTLRCSPRSGDLSVYWYQQSLDQGLQFLIQYYNGEERAKGNILERFSAQQFPDLHSELNLSSLELGDSALYFCASSTRQGETDNEQFFGPGTRLTVL.

The rearrangement uses TRBV19 and TRBJ2-3; a possible D gene is TRBD1 (5 bases). The ends were cut back, 3 bases at V and 4 bases at J, with 20 bases in the middle. CDR1 and CDR2 from the germline V gene are LNHDA and SQIVND (reference sequence). This CDR3 spans 17 amino acids. The CDR3 sequence is CASSITHQGIDSDTQYF. CDR3 in DNA: TGTGCCAGTAGTATCACACATCAGGGAATTGACTCAGATACGCAGTATTTT.